Here is one TCR beta chain with its context. The sample comes from a study of glioma-infiltrating T cells after dendritic cell vaccination. The table came from immunoSEQ multiplex PCR; TCRdb's copy has only in-frame clones and leaves some out. The sample lists fewer than 85,000 clones, 70% to 90% occurring once. Germline lookup yields CDR1 GTSNPN and CDR2 SVGIG (reference sequence). The CDR3 length is 16 residues. Trimming cost V 1 base and J 1 base; bases outside gene matches: 5. The chain is built from TRBV30 and TRBJ2-1; 9 nucleotides match TRBD2. Material: blood, obtained before dendritic cell vaccination. The sequence was collected from a human donor with glioblastoma. CDR3 sequence reads: CAWSALAGRSYNEQFF. Written as DNA, the CDR3 is TGTGCCTGGAGTGCGCTAGCGGGGAGGTCCTACAATGAGCAGTTCTTC.